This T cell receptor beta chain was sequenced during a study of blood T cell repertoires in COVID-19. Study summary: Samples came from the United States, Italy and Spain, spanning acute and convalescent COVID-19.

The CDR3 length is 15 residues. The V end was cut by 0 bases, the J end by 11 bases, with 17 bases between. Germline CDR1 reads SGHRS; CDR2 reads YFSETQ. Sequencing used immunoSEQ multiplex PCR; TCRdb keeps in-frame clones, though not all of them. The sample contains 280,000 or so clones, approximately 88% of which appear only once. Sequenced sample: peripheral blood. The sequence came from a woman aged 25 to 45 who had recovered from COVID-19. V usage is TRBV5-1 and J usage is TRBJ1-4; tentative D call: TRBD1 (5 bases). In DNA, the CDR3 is TGCGCCAGCAGCTTGGCCAGGGAAGGAGCAGGGAAACTGTTTTTT. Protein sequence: CASSLAREGAGKLFF.